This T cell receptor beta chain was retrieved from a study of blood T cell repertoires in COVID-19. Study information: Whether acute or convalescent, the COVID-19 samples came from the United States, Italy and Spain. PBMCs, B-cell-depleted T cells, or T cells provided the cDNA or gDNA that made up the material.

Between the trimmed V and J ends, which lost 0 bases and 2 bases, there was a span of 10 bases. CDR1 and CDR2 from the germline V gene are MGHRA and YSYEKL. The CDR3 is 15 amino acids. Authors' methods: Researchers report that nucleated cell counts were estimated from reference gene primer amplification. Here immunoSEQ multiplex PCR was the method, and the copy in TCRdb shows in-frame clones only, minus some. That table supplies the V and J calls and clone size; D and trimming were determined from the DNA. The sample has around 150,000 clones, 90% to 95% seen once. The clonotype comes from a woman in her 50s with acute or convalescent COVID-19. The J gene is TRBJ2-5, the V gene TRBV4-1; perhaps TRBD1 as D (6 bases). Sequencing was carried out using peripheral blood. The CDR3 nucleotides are TGCGCCAGCAGCCAAGAAGGGACAACACAAGAGACCCAGTACTTC. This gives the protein CASSQEGTTQETQYF.